This T cell receptor beta chain emerged from a study of post-analysis software for immune sequencing data. Study background: The disease courses spanned relapsing-remitting, secondary progressive and progressive-relapsing forms of multiple sclerosis.

CDR3 length equals 14 residues. V dropped 3 bases and J dropped 6; count of bases not matched to a gene: 4. Germline CDR1 is LGHDT and CDR2 is YNNKEL (reference sequence). General study findings and limits: The normalized Chao1 diversity of multiple sclerosis patients was significantly lower than that of controls. Controls showed lower frequencies than patients for roughly five TRBV segments, and TRBV5-6, TRBV5-1 and TRBV20-1 were among these. Under F measure analysis, samples from one preparation batch co-clustered strongly.

A word on this clonotype: Its antigen is not identified.

Unique molecular identifiers were carried by the TCR beta cDNA libraries. Some 500,000 cDNA molecules were obtained from 1 to 10 million T cells. TCRdb used MiXCR to reprocess the PCR reads, holding one entry per CDR3 protein. The data contain approximately 360,000 distinct CDR3 sequences, 30% to 45% of them singletons. The source of this sequence is a girl between 10 and 17 years old with multiple sclerosis. The sample consisted of blood. This chain joins TRBV3-1 and TRBJ2-3; TRBD2 agrees at 9 bases. The CDR3 DNA sequence: TGTGCCAGCAGCCAGGGACTAGCTTTGGATACGCAGTATTTT. It specifies CASSQGLALDTQYF.